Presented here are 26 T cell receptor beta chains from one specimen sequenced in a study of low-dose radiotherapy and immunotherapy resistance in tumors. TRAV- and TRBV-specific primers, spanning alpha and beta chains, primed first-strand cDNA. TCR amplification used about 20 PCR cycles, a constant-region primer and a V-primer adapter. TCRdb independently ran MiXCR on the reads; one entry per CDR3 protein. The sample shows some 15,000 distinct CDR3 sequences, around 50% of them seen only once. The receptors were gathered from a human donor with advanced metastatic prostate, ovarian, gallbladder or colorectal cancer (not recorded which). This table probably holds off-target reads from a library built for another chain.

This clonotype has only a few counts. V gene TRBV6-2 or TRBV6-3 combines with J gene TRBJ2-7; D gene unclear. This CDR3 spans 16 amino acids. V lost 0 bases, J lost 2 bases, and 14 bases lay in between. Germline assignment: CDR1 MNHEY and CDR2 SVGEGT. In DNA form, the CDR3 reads TGTGCCAGCAGTTACTCGATTAGGGCGTCAACCTACGAGCAGTACTTC. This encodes CASSYSIRASTYEQYF.

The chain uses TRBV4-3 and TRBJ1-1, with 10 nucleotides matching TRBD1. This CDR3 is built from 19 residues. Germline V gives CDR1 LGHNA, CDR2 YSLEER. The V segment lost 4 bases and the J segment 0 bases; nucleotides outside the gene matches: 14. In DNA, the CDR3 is TGCGCCAGCAGCCTTTTACCGGGACAGGGGCGTACAATGAACACTGAAGCTTTCTTT. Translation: CASSLLPGQGRTMNTEAFF.

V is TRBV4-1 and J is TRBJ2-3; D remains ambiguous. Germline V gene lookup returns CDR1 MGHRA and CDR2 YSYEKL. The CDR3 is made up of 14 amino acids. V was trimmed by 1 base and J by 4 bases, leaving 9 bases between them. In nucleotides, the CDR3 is TGCGCCAGCAGCCAAGGGCCTGTCGCAGATACGCAGTATTTT. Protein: CASSQGPVADTQYF.

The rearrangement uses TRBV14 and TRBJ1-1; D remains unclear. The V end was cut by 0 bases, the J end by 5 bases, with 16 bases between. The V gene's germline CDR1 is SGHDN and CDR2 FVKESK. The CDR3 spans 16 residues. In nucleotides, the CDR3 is TGTGCCAGCAGCCAAGACCGAGGTACCCGGGGTACTGAAGCTTTCTTT. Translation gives CASSQDRGTRGTEAFF. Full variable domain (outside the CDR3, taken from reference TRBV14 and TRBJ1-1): EAGVTQFPSHSVIEKGQTVTLRCDPISGHDNLYWYRRVMGKEIKFLLHFVKESKQDESGMPNNRFLAERTGGTYSTLKVQPAELEDSGVYFCASSQDRGTRGTEAFFGQGTRLTVV.

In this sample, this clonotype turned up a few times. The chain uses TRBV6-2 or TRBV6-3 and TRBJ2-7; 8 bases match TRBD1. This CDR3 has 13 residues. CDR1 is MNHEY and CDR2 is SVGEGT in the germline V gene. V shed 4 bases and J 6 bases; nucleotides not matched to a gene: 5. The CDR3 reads CASSSPTGVEQYF. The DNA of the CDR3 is TGTGCCAGCAGTTCCCCGACAGGGGTCGAGCAGTACTTC.

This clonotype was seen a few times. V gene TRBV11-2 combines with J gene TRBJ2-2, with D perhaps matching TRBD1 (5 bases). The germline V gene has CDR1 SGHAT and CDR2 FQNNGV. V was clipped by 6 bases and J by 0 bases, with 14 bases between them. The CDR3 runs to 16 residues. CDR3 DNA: TGTGCCAGCAGTCAAAGGGGCAGCCCGAACACCGGGGAGCTGTTTTTT. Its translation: CASSQRGSPNTGELFF.

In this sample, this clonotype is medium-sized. The chain's CDR3 is CASSLVSSYEQYF. For the CDR3, the DNA is TGTGCCAGCAGTTTGGTCAGCTCCTACGAGCAGTACTTC. The chain uses TRBV28 and TRBJ2-7; no definite D call. The CDR3 loop spans 13 amino acids. Germline values: CDR1 MDHEN, CDR2 SYDVKM. Trimming removed 3 bases from V and 0 bases from J, with 6 bases in between.

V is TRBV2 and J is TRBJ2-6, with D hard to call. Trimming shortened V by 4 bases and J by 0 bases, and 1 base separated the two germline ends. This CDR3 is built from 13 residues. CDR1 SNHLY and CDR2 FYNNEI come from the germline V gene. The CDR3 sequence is CASSGSGANVLTF. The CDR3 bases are TGTGCCAGCAGTGGCTCTGGGGCCAACGTCCTGACTTTC.

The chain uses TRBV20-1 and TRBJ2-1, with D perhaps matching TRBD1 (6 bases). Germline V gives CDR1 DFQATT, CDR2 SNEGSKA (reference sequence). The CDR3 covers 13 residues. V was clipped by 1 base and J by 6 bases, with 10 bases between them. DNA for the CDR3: TGCAGTGCTAGAGTTGGGACAACCAATGAGCAGTTCTTC. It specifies CSARVGTTNEQFF.

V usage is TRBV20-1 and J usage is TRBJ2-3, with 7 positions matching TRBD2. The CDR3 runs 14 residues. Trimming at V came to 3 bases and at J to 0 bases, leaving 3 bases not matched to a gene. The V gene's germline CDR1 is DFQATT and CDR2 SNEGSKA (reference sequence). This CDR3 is CSARDGGSTDTQYF. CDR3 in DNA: TGCAGTGCTAGGGACGGGGGGAGCACAGATACGCAGTATTTT.

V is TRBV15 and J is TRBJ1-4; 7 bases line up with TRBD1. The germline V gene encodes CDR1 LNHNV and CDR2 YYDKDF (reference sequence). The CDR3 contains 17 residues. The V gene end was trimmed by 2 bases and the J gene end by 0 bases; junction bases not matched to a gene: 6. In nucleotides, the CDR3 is TGTGCCACCAGCAGACTAACAGGGGCGCCAACTAATGAAAAACTGTTTTTT. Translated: CATSRLTGAPTNEKLFF.

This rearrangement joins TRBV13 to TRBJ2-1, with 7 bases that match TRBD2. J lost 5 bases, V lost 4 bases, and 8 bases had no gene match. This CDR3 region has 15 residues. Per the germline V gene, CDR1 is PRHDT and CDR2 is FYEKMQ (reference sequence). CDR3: CASSSPGGRNNEQFF. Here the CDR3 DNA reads TGTGCCAGCAGCTCCCCGGGAGGACGAAACAATGAGCAGTTCTTC.

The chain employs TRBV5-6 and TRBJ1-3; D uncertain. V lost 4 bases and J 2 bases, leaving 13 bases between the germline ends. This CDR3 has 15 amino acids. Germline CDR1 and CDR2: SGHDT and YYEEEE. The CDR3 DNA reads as TGTGCCAGCAGCCGGACCAACCGTCCTGGAAACACCATATATTTT. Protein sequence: CASSRTNRPGNTIYF.

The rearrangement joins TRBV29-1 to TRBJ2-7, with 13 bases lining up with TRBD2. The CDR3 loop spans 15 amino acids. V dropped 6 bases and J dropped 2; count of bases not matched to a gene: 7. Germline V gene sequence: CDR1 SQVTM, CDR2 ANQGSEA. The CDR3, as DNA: TGCAGCGTGGGACTAGCGGGATCGCTGACCTACGAGCAGTACTTC. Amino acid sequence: CSVGLAGSLTYEQYF.

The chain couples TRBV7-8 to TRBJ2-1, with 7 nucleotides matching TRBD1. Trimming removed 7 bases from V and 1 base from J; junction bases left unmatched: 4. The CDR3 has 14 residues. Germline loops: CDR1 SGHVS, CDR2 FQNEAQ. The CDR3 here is CASIRTGSYNEQFF. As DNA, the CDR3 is TGTGCCAGCATCAGGACAGGATCCTACAATGAGCAGTTCTTC.

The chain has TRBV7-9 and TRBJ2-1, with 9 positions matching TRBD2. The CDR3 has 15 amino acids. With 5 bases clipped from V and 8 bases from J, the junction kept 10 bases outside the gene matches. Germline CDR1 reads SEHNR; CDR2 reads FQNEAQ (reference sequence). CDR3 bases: TGTGCCAGCAGCGACTTTCCGGGACTAGCTGATGAGCAGTTCTTC. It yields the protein CASSDFPGLADEQFF.

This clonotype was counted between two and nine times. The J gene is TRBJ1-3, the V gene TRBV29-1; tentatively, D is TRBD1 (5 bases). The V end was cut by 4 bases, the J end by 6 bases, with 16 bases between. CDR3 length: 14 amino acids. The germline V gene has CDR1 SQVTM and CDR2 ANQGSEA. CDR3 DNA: TGCAGCGTTGTGGGGCCAAAAAATGAAAACACCATATATTTT. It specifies CSVVGPKNENTIYF.

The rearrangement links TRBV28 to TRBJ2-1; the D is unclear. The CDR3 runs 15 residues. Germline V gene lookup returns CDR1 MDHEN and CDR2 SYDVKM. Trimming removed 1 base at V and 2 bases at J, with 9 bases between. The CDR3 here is CASSLYRSPYNEQFF. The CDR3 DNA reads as TGTGCCAGCAGTTTATACCGGTCCCCCTACAATGAGCAGTTCTTC. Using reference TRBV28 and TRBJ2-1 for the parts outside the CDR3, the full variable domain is DVKVTQSSRYLVKRTGEKVFLECVQDMDHENMFWYRQDPGLGLRLIYFSYDVKMKEKGDIPEGYSVSREKKERFSLILESASTNQTSMYLCASSLYRSPYNEQFFGPGTRLTVL.

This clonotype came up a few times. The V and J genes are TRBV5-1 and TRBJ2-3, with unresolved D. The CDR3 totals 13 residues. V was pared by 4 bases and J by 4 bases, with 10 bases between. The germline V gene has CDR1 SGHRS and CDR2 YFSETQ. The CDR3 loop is CASSPVGSDTQYF. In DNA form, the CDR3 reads TGCGCCAGCAGCCCGGTCGGGTCAGATACGCAGTATTTT.

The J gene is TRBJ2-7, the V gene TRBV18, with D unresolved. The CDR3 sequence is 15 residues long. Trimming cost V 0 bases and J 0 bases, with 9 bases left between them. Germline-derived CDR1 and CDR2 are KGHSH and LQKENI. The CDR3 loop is CASSPPSKASYEQYF. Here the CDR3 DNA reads TGTGCCAGCTCACCACCTAGTAAGGCCTCCTACGAGCAGTACTTC.

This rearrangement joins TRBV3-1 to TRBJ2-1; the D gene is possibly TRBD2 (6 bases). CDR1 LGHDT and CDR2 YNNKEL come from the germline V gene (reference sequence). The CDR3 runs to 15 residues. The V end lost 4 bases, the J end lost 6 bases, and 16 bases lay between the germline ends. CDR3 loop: CASSLSGTPANEQFF. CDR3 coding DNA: TGTGCCAGCAGCCTGTCCGGGACTCCCGCCAATGAGCAGTTCTTC.

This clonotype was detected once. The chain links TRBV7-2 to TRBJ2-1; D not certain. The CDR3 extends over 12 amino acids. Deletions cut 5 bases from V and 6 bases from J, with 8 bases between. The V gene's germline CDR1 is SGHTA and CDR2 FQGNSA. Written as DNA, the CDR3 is TGTGCCAGCAGCCCACCCTCCAATGAGCAGTTCTTC. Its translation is CASSPPSNEQFF.

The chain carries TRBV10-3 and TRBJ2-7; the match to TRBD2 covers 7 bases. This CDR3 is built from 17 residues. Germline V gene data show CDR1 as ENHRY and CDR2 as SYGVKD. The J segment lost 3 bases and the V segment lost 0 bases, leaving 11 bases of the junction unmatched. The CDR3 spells CAISESVGTTGYYEQYF. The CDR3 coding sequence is TGTGCCATCAGTGAGTCGGTGGGGACTACGGGGTACTACGAGCAGTACTTC.

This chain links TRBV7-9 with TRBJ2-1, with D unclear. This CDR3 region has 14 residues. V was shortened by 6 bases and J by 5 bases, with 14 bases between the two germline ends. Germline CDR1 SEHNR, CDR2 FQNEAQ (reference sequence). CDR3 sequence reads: CASSLSGRDNEQFF. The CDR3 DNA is TGTGCCAGCAGTCTCTCCGGGCGAGACAATGAGCAGTTCTTC.

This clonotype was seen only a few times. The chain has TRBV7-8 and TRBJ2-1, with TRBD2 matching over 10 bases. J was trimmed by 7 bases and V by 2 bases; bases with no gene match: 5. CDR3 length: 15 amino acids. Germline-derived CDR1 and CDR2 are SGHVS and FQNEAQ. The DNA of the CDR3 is TGTGCCAGCAGCTTACTTGGACTAGCGGCTAATGAGCAGTTCTTC. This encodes CASSLLGLAANEQFF.

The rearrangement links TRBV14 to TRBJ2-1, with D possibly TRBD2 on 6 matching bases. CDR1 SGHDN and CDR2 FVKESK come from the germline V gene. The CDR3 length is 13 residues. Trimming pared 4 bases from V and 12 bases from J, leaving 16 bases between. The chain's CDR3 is CASSREGAGLQFF. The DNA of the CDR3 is TGTGCCAGCAGCCGAGAAGGCGCGGGACTGCAGTTCTTC.